These 28 T cell receptor beta chains were all obtained from the same sample, sequenced in a study of T cell responses to AZD1222 COVID-19 vaccine. The protocol was immunoSEQ multiplex PCR, while the TCRdb copy is restricted to in-frame clones and leaves out a portion. The sample yields about 190,000 clones, about 92% seen once. The sample here was peripheral blood, taken on day 0 of AZD1222 vaccination. These receptors were taken from an adult in good health.

The chain recombines TRBV5-6 with TRBJ1-1; D is unclear. The CDR3 covers 13 residues. V was pared by 4 bases and J by 7 bases, with 14 bases between. The germline V gene has CDR1 SGHDT and CDR2 YYEEEE. CDR3 nucleotides: TGTGCCAGCAGCCTGCCGGACCAGCTTGAAGCTTTCTTT. Protein: CASSLPDQLEAFF.

This chain joins TRBV6-5 and TRBJ1-2; the match to TRBD1 covers 7 bases. The junction had 8 bases not matched to a gene; V was cut back by 6 bases and J by 7 bases. From germline, CDR1 is MNHEY and CDR2 SVGAGI. This CDR3 has 13 amino acids. The CDR3 protein is CASRQTGKGGYTF. CDR3 bases: TGTGCCAGCAGGCAGACAGGGAAGGGTGGCTACACCTTC.

The chain carries TRBV7-3 and TRBJ2-3; 10 bases line up with TRBD1. V gave up 5 bases and J gave up 1 base; unmatched junction bases: 12. The CDR3 has 18 residues. Germline loops: CDR1 SGHTA, CDR2 FQGTGA. As DNA, the CDR3 is TGTGCCAGCAGCCCACGGGACAGGGGATCAAAGGGCACAGATACGCAGTATTTT. Its translation is CASSPRDRGSKGTDTQYF.

J is TRBJ2-3 and V is TRBV9; D ambiguous. Trimming removed 1 base at V and 3 bases at J, with 15 bases between. The CDR3 is 16 amino acids. Looked up from germline, CDR1 is SGDLS and CDR2 is YYNGEE. The CDR3 DNA reads TGTGCCAGCAGCGTATGGACCGGACCTGGGACAGATACGCAGTATTTT. This encodes CASSVWTGPGTDTQYF.

This chain uses TRBV11-1 with TRBJ1-2; D may be TRBD1 (5 bases). Germline V gene sequence: CDR1 SGHAT, CDR2 FQDESV (reference sequence). V lost 4 bases and J 7 bases, leaving 19 bases between the germline ends. The length of the CDR3 is 15 residues. The CDR3 spells CASSSSGGSLVGYTF. The CDR3, as DNA: TGTGCCAGCAGCTCATCGGGGGGGTCGTTGGTTGGCTACACCTTC.

This chain uses TRBV14 with TRBJ2-3; D is perhaps TRBD1 (5 bases). V lost 6 bases to trimming and J lost 1 base, with 17 bases between them. Per the germline V gene, CDR1 is SGHDN and CDR2 is FVKESK. The CDR3 runs 16 residues. CDR3 loop: CASSKSDPGRTDTQYF. The CDR3 nucleotides read TGTGCCAGCAGTAAATCTGACCCAGGGCGCACAGATACGCAGTATTTT.

This sequence joins TRBV6-1 and TRBJ2-7; no definite D call. Looked up from germline, CDR1 is MNHNS and CDR2 is SASEGT. V lost 0 bases and J 1 base, leaving 19 bases between the germline ends. The CDR3 covers 18 residues. CDR3 in amino acids: CASSEAVRGQHVSYEQYF. CDR3 nucleotides: TGTGCCAGCAGTGAAGCAGTACGAGGTCAACACGTATCCTACGAGCAGTACTTC.

The genes are TRBV28 and TRBJ1-6; perhaps TRBD1 as D (6 bases). CDR3 length equals 16 residues. The germline CDR1 and CDR2 sequences are MDHEN and SYDVKM. V lost 5 bases, J lost 0 bases, and 11 bases lay in between. The CDR3 spells CASSRDTGSYNSPLHF. The CDR3 DNA is TGTGCCAGCAGTCGGGACACAGGCTCCTATAATTCACCCCTCCACTTT.

This clone occurred a few times. This chain connects TRBV18 to TRBJ2-2; the match to TRBD1 covers 7 bases. The V gene end was trimmed by 0 bases and the J gene end by 6 bases; junction bases not matched to a gene: 7. In germline, CDR1 is KGHSH, CDR2 LQKENI. This CDR3 region has 16 residues. The chain's CDR3 is CASSPPATGVAGELFF. Here the CDR3 DNA reads TGTGCCAGCTCACCACCGGCTACAGGGGTCGCCGGGGAGCTGTTTTTT. The variable domain in full, with the rest retrieved from reference TRBV18 and TRBJ2-2, is NAGVMQNPRHLVRRRGQEARLRCSPMKGHSHVYWYRQLPEEGLKFMVYLQKENIIDESGMPKERFSAEFPKEGPSILRIQQVVRGDSAAYFCASSPPATGVAGELFFGEGSRLTVL.

The rearrangement uses TRBV2 and TRBJ2-7; weak D call: TRBD1 (5 bases). Trimming removed 6 bases from V and 3 bases from J, with 6 bases in between. This CDR3 has 11 residues. In germline, CDR1 is SNHLY, CDR2 FYNNEI. As DNA, the CDR3 is TGTGCCAGCAGAGGGGTCTACGAGCAGTACTTC. Residues: CASRGVYEQYF.

The chain joins TRBV9 to TRBJ1-6; D is ambiguous. V was cut by 0 bases and J by 7 bases, with 5 bases left in between. Germline V CDR1 and CDR2: SGDLS, YYNGEE. This CDR3 is 13 amino acids long. CDR3 coding DNA: TGTGCCAGCAGCGTAGCGCCAAATTCACCCCTCCACTTT. Its translation is CASSVAPNSPLHF. Full variable domain (outside the CDR3, taken from reference TRBV9 and TRBJ1-6): DSGVTQTPKHLITATGQRVTLRCSPRSGDLSVYWYQQSLDQGLQFLIQYYNGEERAKGNILERFSAQQFPDLHSELNLSSLELGDSALYFCASSVAPNSPLHFGNGTRLTVT.

Here the CDR3 DNA reads TGTGCCAGCACGGAGCCGGGGCCTCCCTACGAGCAGTACTTC. This encodes CASTEPGPPYEQYF. V is TRBV27 and J is TRBJ2-7, with D possibly called TRBD1 or TRBD2 (5 bases each). V dropped 7 bases and J dropped 2 bases, with 15 bases sitting between them. CDR1 is MNHEY and CDR2 is SMNVEV in the germline V gene (reference sequence). This CDR3 comprises 14 residues.

The chain joins TRBV3-1 (or the pseudogene TRBV3-2) to TRBJ2-7, with D perhaps TRBD2 (6 bases). Trimming cost V 5 bases and J 3 bases, with 17 bases left between them. Germline CDR1 reads LGHDT; CDR2 reads YNNKEL (reference sequence). The CDR3 consists of 15 residues. CDR3 sequence: CASSATRDFSYEQYF. Here the CDR3 DNA reads TGTGCCAGCAGCGCTACACGGGACTTCAGCTACGAGCAGTACTTC.

This chain connects TRBV14 to TRBJ2-7; a weak D match, TRBD1 (5 bases). Trimming left V 0 bases short and J 2 bases short, with 17 bases between. Germline V gene data show CDR1 as SGHDN and CDR2 as FVKESK. This CDR3 contains 17 residues. CDR3 amino acids: CASSQDLSPGYPYEQYF. Written as DNA, the CDR3 is TGTGCCAGCAGCCAAGATCTTTCGCCAGGGTACCCCTACGAGCAGTACTTC.

The chain employs TRBV3-1 (or the pseudogene TRBV3-2) and TRBJ1-5; D is unresolved. This CDR3 spans 14 amino acids. Trimming shortened V by 0 bases and J by 7 bases, and 10 bases separated the two germline ends. From germline, CDR1 is LGHDT and CDR2 YNNKEL (reference sequence). The CDR3 nucleotides read TGTGCCAGCAGCCAAGATTCTGTACGGCAGCCCCAGCATTTT. Encoded protein: CASSQDSVRQPQHF.

The gene calls are TRBV19 and TRBJ2-7; the D gene is possibly TRBD1 (6 bases). The length of the CDR3 is 14 residues. V was clipped by 1 base and J by 2 bases, with 9 bases between them. The germline CDR1 and CDR2 sequences are LNHDA and SQIVND (reference sequence). Here the CDR3 reads CASSIGRQAYEQYF. For the CDR3, the DNA is TGTGCCAGTAGTATAGGGAGACAGGCCTACGAGCAGTACTTC.

This sequence joins TRBV6-1 and TRBJ2-5; 7 bases are shared with TRBD1. The CDR3 has 14 amino acids. CDR1 and CDR2 (germline): MNHNS, SASEGT. The V gene end was trimmed by 3 bases and the J gene end by 5 bases; junction bases not matched to a gene: 6. CDR3 amino acids: CASSDPGGSETQYF. The CDR3 DNA sequence: TGTGCCAGCAGTGACCCAGGGGGTTCGGAGACCCAGTACTTC.

This chain uses TRBV5-1 with TRBJ2-6, with D perhaps given as TRBD1 or TRBD2 (5 bases each). The CDR3 runs to 17 residues. Germline V CDR1 and CDR2: SGHRS, YFSETQ. V lost 7 bases, J lost 2 bases, and 19 bases lay in between. This CDR3 reads CASPPGPALPGANVLTF. In DNA form, the CDR3 reads TGCGCCAGCCCGCCGGGGCCGGCCCTCCCTGGGGCCAACGTCCTGACTTTC.

Turning to this clone: Other nucleotide sequences in the sample specify the same CDR3. The chain recombines TRBV4-1 with TRBJ1-6; D might be TRBD1 (5 bases). This CDR3 is 15 amino acids long. Germline V gene sequence: CDR1 MGHRA, CDR2 YSYEKL. V was shortened by 0 bases and J by 10 bases, with 13 bases between the two germline ends. CDR3 sequence (DNA): TGCGCCAGCAGCCAAGATGGCAGGGAGGGATCACCCCTCCACTTT. This sequence encodes CASSQDGREGSPLHF.

The rearrangement joins TRBV9 to TRBJ2-3, with D perhaps matching TRBD2 (5 bases). Trimming pared 0 bases from V and 11 bases from J, leaving 22 bases between. CDR1 and CDR2 from the germline V gene are SGDLS and YYNGEE. The CDR3 extends over 16 amino acids. CDR3 residues: CASSVGPDFYLGMQYF. The CDR3 DNA follows: TGTGCCAGCAGCGTAGGCCCGGACTTCTACCTAGGTATGCAGTATTTT.

CDR3 protein: CASSFRTGGISPLHF. CDR3 DNA sequence: TGTGCCAGCAGCTTCCGGACAGGGGGAATTTCACCCCTCCACTTT. The chain has TRBV7-2 and TRBJ1-6; 10 nucleotides match TRBD1. The CDR3 consists of 15 residues. Trimming cost V 3 bases and J 9 bases; bases outside gene matches: 5. CDR1 and CDR2 from the germline V gene are SGHTA and FQGNSA. The whole variable domain, remainder taken from reference TRBV7-2 and TRBJ1-6, is GAGVSQSPSNKVTEKGKDVELRCDPISGHTALYWYRQSLGQGLEFLIYFQGNSAPDKSGLPSDRFSAERTGGSVSTLTIQRTQQEDSAVYLCASSFRTGGISPLHFGNGTRLTVT.

The chain has TRBV2 and TRBJ2-3; no clear D. The CDR3 is 11 residues long. The germline CDR1 and CDR2 sequences are SNHLY and FYNNEI. Deletions cut 11 bases from V and 1 base from J, with 7 bases between. CDR3 residues: CAYGGTDTQYF. The CDR3 DNA reads TGTGCCTATGGGGGCACAGATACGCAGTATTTT. Drawing the rest from reference TRBV2 and TRBJ2-3, the complete variable domain is EPEVTQTPSHQVTQMGQEVILRCVPISNHLYFYWYRQILGQKVEFLVSFYNNEISEKSEIFDDQFSVERPDGSNFTLKIRSTKLEDSAMYFCAYGGTDTQYFGPGTRLTVL.

V usage is TRBV11-2 and J usage is TRBJ2-2; TRBD2 aligns across 10 bases. The CDR3 runs to 15 residues. Looked up from germline, CDR1 is SGHAT and CDR2 is FQNNGV. Unmatched junction bases numbered 9, after V lost 5 bases and J lost 9 bases. CDR3 protein: CASSPWSGGARELFF. For the CDR3, the DNA is TGTGCCAGCAGCCCGTGGAGCGGGGGGGCCAGGGAGCTGTTTTTT.

The V and J genes are TRBV5-6 and TRBJ2-1; the D gene could be TRBD1 or TRBD2 (5 bases each). The CDR3 loop spans 18 amino acids. Trimming pared 6 bases from V and 8 bases from J, leaving 30 bases between. Germline assignment: CDR1 SGHDT and CDR2 YYEEEE. The CDR3 DNA follows: TGTGCCAGCAACCCCACCGCTCGGGAAGGCCATTGGGGCGATGAGCAGTTCTTC. This gives the protein CASNPTAREGHWGDEQFF.

The genes are TRBV19 and TRBJ1-6; 12 nucleotides agree with TRBD1. The V segment lost 8 bases and the J segment 9 bases; nucleotides outside the gene matches: 5. Germline V CDR1 and CDR2: LNHDA, SQIVND (reference sequence). This CDR3 has 14 amino acids. CDR3 sequence reads: CASAGQGAGSPLHF. The CDR3 DNA is TGTGCCAGTGCGGGACAGGGGGCCGGTTCACCCCTCCACTTT. Using reference TRBV19 and TRBJ1-6 for the parts outside the CDR3, the full variable domain is DGGITQSPKYLFRKEGQNVTLSCEQNLNHDAMYWYRQDPGQGLRLIYYSQIVNDFQKGDIAEGYSVSREKKESFPLTVTSAQKNPTAFYLCASAGQGAGSPLHFGNGTRLTVT.

This clone was counted only a few times. The CDR3, as DNA: TGTGCCACCAGCGAGGACCCTTCTGGAAACACCATATATTTT. This encodes CATSEDPSGNTIYF. The J gene is TRBJ1-3, the V gene TRBV15, with D unresolved. The V gene lost 5 bases and the J gene lost 1 base, with 9 bases spanning the gap. This CDR3 has 14 amino acids. Germline values: CDR1 LNHNV, CDR2 YYDKDF (reference sequence).

V gene TRBV6-2 or TRBV6-3 combines with J gene TRBJ1-1; D not resolved. Looked up from germline, CDR1 is MNHEY and CDR2 is SVGEGT. Between the trimmed V and J ends, which lost 2 bases and 4 bases, there was a span of 14 bases. The CDR3 runs 15 residues. CDR3 sequence: CASSYVDPRGTEAFF. CDR3 in DNA: TGTGCCAGCAGTTACGTGGACCCCCGCGGCACTGAAGCTTTCTTT.

CDR3 residues: CASSLNGAGYTF. The CDR3, as DNA: TGTGCCAGCAGCTTAAATGGCGCAGGCTACACCTTC. This sequence joins TRBV7-2 and TRBJ1-2; D gene unclear. CDR3 length: 12 amino acids. Trimming cost V 2 bases and J 8 bases, with 9 bases left between them. Germline values: CDR1 SGHTA, CDR2 FQGNSA. The full variable domain, completed using reference TRBV7-2 and TRBJ1-2, is GAGVSQSPSNKVTEKGKDVELRCDPISGHTALYWYRQSLGQGLEFLIYFQGNSAPDKSGLPSDRFSAERTGGSVSTLTIQRTQQEDSAVYLCASSLNGAGYTFGSGTRLTVV.